These 28 T cell receptor beta chains originate from one sample sequenced in a study of T cells in Graves' hyperthyroidism and ophthalmopathy. TCR beta CDR3 region amplification was performed from RNA transcripts. The TCR CDR3 was amplified in a first-round RT-PCR using the HTBI primer set. TCRdb called the multiplex PCR reads again in MiXCR, with one record for every CDR3 protein. The sample includes 500,000 or so distinct CDR3 sequences, about 16% of them seen just once. The sequenced material came from blood. These receptors came from a woman under 40 with Graves' ophthalmopathy.

This clonotype was seen many times. V and J are TRBV12-3 or TRBV12-4 and TRBJ1-5, with 10 bases matching TRBD1. The CDR3 length is 15 residues. V was clipped by 2 bases and J by 5 bases; unmatched bases: 3. The CDR3 spells CASSLRGQGYQPQHF. The CDR3 coding sequence is TGTGCCAGCAGTTTAAGGGGACAGGGGTATCAGCCCCAGCATTTT.

This clonotype occurred once. The conserved final phenylalanine or tryptophan is absent from the CDR3, which likely points to a read error. It is unclear where the CDR3 begins or ends on the DNA, so no DNA is shown, and the CDR3 is as TCRdb lists it. The J gene is TRBJ1-2, the V gene TRBV3-1; TRBD1 reflects the table's D call only, with no check against the DNA. The CDR3 has 14 amino acids, counting both end residues. Germline V gene data show CDR1 as LGHDT and CDR2 as YNNKEL (reference sequence). The CDR3: CASSQPGQNYGYAL.

The chain recombines TRBV4-1 with TRBJ2-1, with D unclear. The germline V gene has CDR1 MGHRA and CDR2 YSYEKL. Trimming took off 3 bases at V and 4 bases at J, with 4 bases between the two ends. CDR3 length: 12 amino acids. The CDR3 DNA is TGCGCCAGCAGCCAGTTATACAATGAGCAGTTCTTC. This translates into CASSQLYNEQFF.

This clonotype was observed a few times. The CDR3 DNA reads as TGCAGCGTTGAAGATCCCCAGGGAGGAAACACCATATATTTT. Translating gives CSVEDPQGGNTIYF. This chain joins TRBV29-1 and TRBJ1-3; the D gene is possibly TRBD1 (5 bases). This CDR3 is built from 14 residues. V lost 0 bases to trimming and J lost 4 bases, with 10 bases between them. Germline V lookup: CDR1 SQVTM, CDR2 ANQGSEA.

This clonotype was seen a handful of times. J is TRBJ2-3 and V is TRBV5-4; no reliable D call. Germline loops: CDR1 SGHNT, CDR2 YYREEE (reference sequence). Trimming left V 0 bases short and J 2 bases short, with 10 bases between. This CDR3 is built from 15 residues. This CDR3 is CASSLDVKSTDTQYF. The CDR3, as DNA: TGTGCCAGCAGCTTGGATGTGAAGTCCACAGATACGCAGTATTTT.

This clonotype was recorded at least ten times. CDR3: CASSHTQDGYTF. Here the CDR3 DNA reads TGTGCCAGCAGTCACACACAGGATGGCTACACCTTC. The J gene is TRBJ1-2, the V gene TRBV6-2 or TRBV6-3; D possibly corresponds to TRBD1 (5 bases). CDR3 length: 12 residues. V lost 5 bases and J lost 6, with 10 bases in between. Germline CDR1 is MNHEY and CDR2 is SVGEGT.

The chain couples TRBV28 to TRBJ1-1; D not resolved. Trimming stripped 4 bases from V and 6 bases from J, with 9 bases between. The CDR3 runs 12 residues. In germline, CDR1 is MDHEN, CDR2 SYDVKM. CDR3 coding DNA: TGTGCCAGCAGTTATGCACCGGCTGAAGCTTTCTTT. This sequence encodes CASSYAPAEAFF.

This clonotype appeared a few times. V gene TRBV28 combines with J gene TRBJ2-2, with D uncertain. Germline CDR1 reads MDHEN; CDR2 reads SYDVKM. The V and J ends lost 6 bases and 4 bases respectively, with 15 bases between them. There are 15 residues in the CDR3. The CDR3 bases are TGTGCCAGCAGGTCAGACCCCCGGGTCACCGGGGAGCTGTTTTTT. Translation: CASRSDPRVTGELFF. The full variable domain, with the rest looked up from reference TRBV28 and TRBJ2-2, is DVKVTQSSRYLVKRTGEKVFLECVQDMDHENMFWYRQDPGLGLRLIYFSYDVKMKEKGDIPEGYSVSREKKERFSLILESASTNQTSMYLCASRSDPRVTGELFFGEGSRLTVL.

The J gene is TRBJ2-1, the V gene TRBV4-3; D is undetermined. Germline loops: CDR1 LGHNA, CDR2 YSLEER. Trimming removed 4 bases at V and 5 bases at J, with 18 bases between. CDR3 length: 16 residues. The CDR3 here is CASSPGAAILHNEQFF. CDR3 nucleotides: TGCGCCAGCAGCCCAGGTGCGGCCATACTCCACAATGAGCAGTTCTTC.

This clonotype was counted many times. V is TRBV7-2 and J is TRBJ1-1; a weak D match, TRBD1 (5 bases). Germline lookup yields CDR1 SGHTA and CDR2 FQGNSA. V gave up 3 bases and J gave up 2 bases, with 10 bases separating them. The CDR3 runs 14 residues. CDR3 in DNA: TGTGCCAGCAGCTTTTCCAGGGAAAACACTGAAGCTTTCTTT. This translates into CASSFSRENTEAFF.

This clonotype was found many times. The chain's CDR3 is CASSPRAGGGKNIQYF. CDR3 bases: TGTGCCAGCAGCCCCAGAGCGGGAGGCGGGAAGAACATTCAGTACTTC. The rearrangement uses TRBV7-3 and TRBJ2-4, with 9 bases that match TRBD2. CDR1 is SGHTA and CDR2 is FQGTGA in the germline V gene. V gave up 5 bases and J gave up 7 bases; unmatched junction bases: 12. This CDR3 region has 16 residues.

The V gene is TRBV5-1, the J gene TRBJ2-3; D is undetermined. Germline V lookup: CDR1 SGHRS, CDR2 YFSETQ. Trimming removed 1 base from V and 0 bases from J, with 9 bases in between. The CDR3 totals 15 residues. CDR3 loop: CASSLLGSSTDTQYF. In nucleotides, the CDR3 is TGCGCCAGCAGCTTGCTGGGATCTAGCACAGATACGCAGTATTTT.

The V gene is TRBV19, the J gene TRBJ2-7; D uncertain. Per germline, CDR1 LNHDA and CDR2 SQIVND (reference sequence). V lost 9 bases and J 3 bases, leaving 9 bases between the germline ends. CDR3 length: 11 residues. CDR3 in DNA: TGTGCCAGCAAAAACAGCTACGAGCAGTACTTC. This gives the protein CASKNSYEQYF.

This clonotype was recorded at least ten times. The chain uses TRBV2 and TRBJ2-1, with TRBD2 matching over 13 bases. With V trimmed by 6 bases and J by 4 bases, 6 bases remained unmatched. CDR3 length equals 16 residues. The germline CDR1 and CDR2 sequences are SNHLY and FYNNEI. CDR3 sequence reads: CASSMGLAGIYNEQFF. The CDR3 DNA sequence: TGTGCCAGCAGCATGGGACTAGCGGGAATTTACAATGAGCAGTTCTTC.

This clonotype was found many times. The gene calls are TRBV29-1 and TRBJ2-7; TRBD1 matches 8 bases. The CDR3 is made up of 12 amino acids. Germline trimming cut 7 bases from V and 5 bases from J; bases unmatched to any gene: 7. Germline CDR1 reads SQVTM; CDR2 reads ANQGSEA. In DNA, the CDR3 is TGCAGCGCAGGACAGGGTAGAAACGAGCAGTACTTC. It is translated as CSAGQGRNEQYF.

V usage is TRBV19 and J usage is TRBJ2-3; 7 bases are a match to TRBD1. CDR3 length equals 15 residues. V was pared by 4 bases and J by 2 bases, with 6 bases of the junction left unmatched. Germline V gene data show CDR1 as LNHDA and CDR2 as SQIVND (reference sequence). The CDR3 nucleotides are TGTGCCAGTAGTACCGGACAGGAGAACACAGATACGCAGTATTTT. It is translated as CASSTGQENTDTQYF.

This chain joins TRBV6-2 or TRBV6-3 and TRBJ2-7; D may be TRBD2 (5 bases). Trimming took 10 bases from V and 2 from J, leaving 18 bases between them. CDR3 length: 14 amino acids. Per germline, CDR1 MNHEY and CDR2 SVGEGT. CDR3 sequence reads: CATRAFSATYEQYF. CDR3 nucleotide sequence: TGTGCCACTAGGGCGTTTAGCGCAACCTACGAGCAGTACTTC.

This clonotype was detected ten times or more. The chain has TRBV7-9 and TRBJ2-5; TRBD2 matches at 8 bases. The CDR3 covers 16 residues. CDR1 and CDR2 (germline): SEHNR, FQNEAQ (reference sequence). Trimming cost V 5 bases and J 2 bases; bases outside gene matches: 10. The DNA for the CDR3 is TGTGCCAGCAGCCTTATACTAGCGGAGCCACAAGAGACCCAGTACTTC. It yields the protein CASSLILAEPQETQYF.

In this sample, this clonotype turned up a few times. The V gene is TRBV24-1, the J gene TRBJ2-3; the match to TRBD2 covers 9 bases. Trimming took 4 bases from V and 3 from J; bases not matched to a gene: 10. This CDR3 has 17 residues. Germline V gene sequence: CDR1 KGHDR, CDR2 SFDVKD. The DNA for the CDR3 is TGTGCCACCAGTGAAACCATAGCGGGAGTTCAGACAGATACGCAGTATTTT. As protein: CATSETIAGVQTDTQYF.

This clonotype was detected many times. This chain joins TRBV2 and TRBJ2-1; 10 bases are a match to TRBD2. After removal of 0 bases from V and 7 bases from J, the junction contained 12 bases not matched to a gene. CDR3 length: 18 amino acids. CDR1 is SNHLY, CDR2 FYNNEI, per germline. The CDR3 protein is CASSEAPATSGLGNEQFF. The CDR3 DNA is TGTGCCAGCAGTGAAGCTCCAGCGACTAGCGGGTTGGGAAATGAGCAGTTCTTC.

Ten or more counts support this clonotype. V and J are TRBV15 and TRBJ1-1, with D possibly matching TRBD1 (5 bases). Germline V gives CDR1 LNHNV, CDR2 YYDKDF (reference sequence). The CDR3 is made up of 13 amino acids. The V gene lost 6 bases and the J gene lost 6 bases, with 14 bases spanning the gap. The CDR3 here is CATSSRVGAEAFF. The CDR3, as DNA: TGTGCCACCAGTTCGCGCGTAGGGGCTGAAGCTTTCTTT.

The table lists this clonotype with many counts. The rearrangement links TRBV20-1 to TRBJ2-3; 9 bases align to TRBD2. V shed 3 bases and J 0 bases; nucleotides not matched to a gene: 4. CDR3 length equals 15 residues. Germline CDR1 and CDR2: DFQATT and SNEGSKA (reference sequence). The CDR3 spells CSARGTSGSTDTQYF. The CDR3 DNA reads as TGCAGTGCTAGGGGAACTAGCGGGAGCACAGATACGCAGTATTTT.

A few counts support this clonotype. The CDR3 is CASSPIAGQAHEKLFF. The DNA for the CDR3 is TGTGCCAGCAGCCCCATTGCCGGACAGGCCCATGAAAAACTGTTTTTT. The chain links TRBV4-2 to TRBJ1-4, with TRBD1 matching 7 bases. The CDR3 contains 16 residues. With V trimmed by 4 bases and J by 6 bases, 11 bases remained unmatched. Germline V gene lookup returns CDR1 LGHNA and CDR2 YNFKEQ.

This rearrangement joins TRBV7-9 to TRBJ2-1; no clear D. This CDR3 region has 13 residues. Trimming stripped 5 bases from V and 4 bases from J, with 9 bases between. Germline V gene lookup returns CDR1 SEHNR and CDR2 FQNEAQ (reference sequence). CDR3 loop: CASSPDLYNEQFF. DNA for the CDR3: TGTGCCAGCAGCCCAGACTTATACAATGAGCAGTTCTTC.

This clonotype has just a few counts. The rearrangement uses TRBV3-1 and TRBJ1-3; D uncertain. V was pared by 4 bases and J by 0 bases, with 13 bases between. Germline V gives CDR1 LGHDT, CDR2 YNNKEL (reference sequence). CDR3 size: 16 residues. The CDR3 region is CASSLYVGLSGNTIYF. In nucleotides, the CDR3 is TGTGCCAGCAGCCTTTACGTAGGACTCTCTGGAAACACCATATATTTT.

V and J are TRBV5-1 and TRBJ2-7; possibly TRBD1 for D (6 bases). Trimming removed 5 bases from V and 3 bases from J, with 12 bases in between. Germline V gene data show CDR1 as SGHRS and CDR2 as YFSETQ. The CDR3 consists of 13 residues. In nucleotides, the CDR3 is TGCGCCAGCAGGTTTTTAGGGGGCTACGAGCAGTACTTC. This gives the protein CASRFLGGYEQYF.

This clonotype occurred a few times. The chain links TRBV3-1 to TRBJ2-2, with TRBD2 matching 9 bases. This CDR3 spans 17 amino acids. With V trimmed by 4 bases and J by 3 bases, 9 bases remained unmatched. Germline-derived CDR1 and CDR2 are LGHDT and YNNKEL (reference sequence). The CDR3 DNA sequence: TGTGCCAGCAGCCCCATAGTAGCGGGAGCCCACACCGGGGAGCTGTTTTTT. This encodes CASSPIVAGAHTGELFF.

Details on this clonotype: One base away lies a much larger clone, so this may be a sequencing read error. The chain uses TRBV12-3 or TRBV12-4 and TRBJ2-3; D perhaps matches TRBD2 (5 bases). This CDR3 comprises 13 residues. V lost 5 bases and J lost 0, with 6 bases in between. The CDR3 spells CASSGLSTDTQYF. The DNA for the CDR3 is TGTGCCAGCAGTGGACTTAGCACAGATACGCAGTATTTT.